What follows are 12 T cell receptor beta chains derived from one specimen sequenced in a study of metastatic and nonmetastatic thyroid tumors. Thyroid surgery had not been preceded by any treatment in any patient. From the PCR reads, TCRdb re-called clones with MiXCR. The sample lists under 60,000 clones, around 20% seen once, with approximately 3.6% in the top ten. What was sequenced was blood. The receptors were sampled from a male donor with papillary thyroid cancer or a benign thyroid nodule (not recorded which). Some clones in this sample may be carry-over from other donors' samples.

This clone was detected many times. This chain's CDR3 is CASSYSMGAEEDNEQFF. The CDR3 DNA follows: TGTGCCAGCAGTTACTCGATGGGAGCGGAGGAAGACAATGAGCAGTTCTTC. The chain employs TRBV6-6 and TRBJ2-1; TRBD2 is a possible D gene (5 bases). The CDR3 has 17 residues. V was pared by 0 bases and J by 5 bases, with 17 bases between. CDR1 is MNHNY, CDR2 SVGAGI, per germline (reference sequence).

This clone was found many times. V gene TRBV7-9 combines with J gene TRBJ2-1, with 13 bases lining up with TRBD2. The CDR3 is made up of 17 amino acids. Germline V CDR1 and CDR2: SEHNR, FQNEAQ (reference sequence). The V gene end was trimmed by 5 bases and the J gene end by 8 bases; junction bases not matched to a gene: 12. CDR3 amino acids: CASSPRTSGSLGDEQFF. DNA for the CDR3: TGTGCCAGCAGCCCGAGGACTAGCGGGAGCTTAGGGGATGAGCAGTTCTTC.

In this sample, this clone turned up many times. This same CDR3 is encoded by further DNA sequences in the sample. CDR3 nucleotides: TGTGCCAGCAGCTTGAGGGGACCTTCGAACACTGAAGCTTTCTTT. This translates into CASSLRGPSNTEAFF. This sequence joins TRBV7-2 and TRBJ1-1; the D gene is possibly TRBD1 (5 bases). Trimming stripped 3 bases from V and 1 base from J, with 12 bases between. The CDR3 sequence is 15 residues long. Germline V gene lookup returns CDR1 SGHTA and CDR2 FQGNSA.

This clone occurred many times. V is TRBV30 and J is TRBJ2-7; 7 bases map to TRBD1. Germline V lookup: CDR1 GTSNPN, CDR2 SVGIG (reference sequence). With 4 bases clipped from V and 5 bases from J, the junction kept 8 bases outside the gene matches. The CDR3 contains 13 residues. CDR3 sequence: CAWTKLDRDEQYF. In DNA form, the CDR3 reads TGTGCCTGGACGAAACTCGACAGGGACGAGCAGTACTTC.

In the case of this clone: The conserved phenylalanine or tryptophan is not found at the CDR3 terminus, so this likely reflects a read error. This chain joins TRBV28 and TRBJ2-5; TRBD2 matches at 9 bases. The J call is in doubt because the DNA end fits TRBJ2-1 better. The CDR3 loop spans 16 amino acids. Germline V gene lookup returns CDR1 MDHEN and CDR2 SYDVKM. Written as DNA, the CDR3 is TGTGCCAGCAGTTTAAGTAGCGGGAGCGGGGGAGAGACCCAGTTCGTC. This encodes CASSLSSGSGGETQFV.

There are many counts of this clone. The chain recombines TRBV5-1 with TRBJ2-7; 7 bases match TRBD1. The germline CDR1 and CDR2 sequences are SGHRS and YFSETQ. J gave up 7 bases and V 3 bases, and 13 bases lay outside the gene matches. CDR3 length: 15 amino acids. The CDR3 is CASSSGQRVLEEQYF. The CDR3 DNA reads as TGCGCCAGCAGCTCGGGACAGCGCGTTTTAGAAGAGCAGTACTTC.

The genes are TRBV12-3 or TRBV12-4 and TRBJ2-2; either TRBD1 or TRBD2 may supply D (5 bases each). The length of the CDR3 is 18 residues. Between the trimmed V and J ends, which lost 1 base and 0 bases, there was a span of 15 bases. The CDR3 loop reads CASSLVSGTYPNTGELFF. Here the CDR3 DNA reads TGTGCCAGCAGTTTAGTTTCTGGGACCTACCCGAACACCGGGGAGCTGTTTTTT.

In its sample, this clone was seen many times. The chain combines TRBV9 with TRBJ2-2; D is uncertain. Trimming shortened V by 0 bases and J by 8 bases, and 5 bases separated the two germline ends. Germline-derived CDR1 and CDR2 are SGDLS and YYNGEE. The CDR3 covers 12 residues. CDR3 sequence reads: CASSVARGELFF. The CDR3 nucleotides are TGTGCCAGCAGCGTAGCCAGGGGGGAGCTGTTTTTT.

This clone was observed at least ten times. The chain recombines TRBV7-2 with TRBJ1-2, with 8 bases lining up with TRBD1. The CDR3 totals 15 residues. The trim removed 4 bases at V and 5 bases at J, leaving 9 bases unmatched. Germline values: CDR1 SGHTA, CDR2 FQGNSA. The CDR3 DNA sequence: TGTGCCAGCAGCTCAACATCCGGACAGGGTTATGGCTACACCTTC. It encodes CASSSTSGQGYGYTF. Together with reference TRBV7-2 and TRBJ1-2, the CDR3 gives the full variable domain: GAGVSQSPSNKVTEKGKDVELRCDPISGHTALYWYRQSLGQGLEFLIYFQGNSAPDKSGLPSDRFSAERTGGSVSTLTIQRTQQEDSAVYLCASSSTSGQGYGYTFGSGTRLTVV.

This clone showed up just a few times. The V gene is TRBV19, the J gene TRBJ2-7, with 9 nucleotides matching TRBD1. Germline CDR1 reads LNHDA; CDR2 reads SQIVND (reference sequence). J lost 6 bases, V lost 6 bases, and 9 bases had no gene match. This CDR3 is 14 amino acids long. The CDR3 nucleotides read TGTGCCAGTAGCCACGGACAGGGGAGAATCGAGCAGTACTTC. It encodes CASSHGQGRIEQYF.

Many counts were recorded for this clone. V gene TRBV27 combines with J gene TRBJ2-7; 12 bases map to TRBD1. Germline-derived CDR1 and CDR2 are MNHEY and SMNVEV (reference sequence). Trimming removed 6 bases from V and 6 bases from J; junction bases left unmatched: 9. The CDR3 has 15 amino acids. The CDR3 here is CASRSYGTGGAEQYF. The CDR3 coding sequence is TGTGCCAGCAGGTCCTACGGGACAGGGGGCGCCGAGCAGTACTTC.

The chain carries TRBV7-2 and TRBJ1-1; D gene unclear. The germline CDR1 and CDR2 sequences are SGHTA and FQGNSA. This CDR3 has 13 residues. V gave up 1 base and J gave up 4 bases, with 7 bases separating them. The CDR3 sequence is CASSLEGPTEAFF. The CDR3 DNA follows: TGTGCCAGCAGCTTAGAGGGCCCCACTGAAGCTTTCTTT.